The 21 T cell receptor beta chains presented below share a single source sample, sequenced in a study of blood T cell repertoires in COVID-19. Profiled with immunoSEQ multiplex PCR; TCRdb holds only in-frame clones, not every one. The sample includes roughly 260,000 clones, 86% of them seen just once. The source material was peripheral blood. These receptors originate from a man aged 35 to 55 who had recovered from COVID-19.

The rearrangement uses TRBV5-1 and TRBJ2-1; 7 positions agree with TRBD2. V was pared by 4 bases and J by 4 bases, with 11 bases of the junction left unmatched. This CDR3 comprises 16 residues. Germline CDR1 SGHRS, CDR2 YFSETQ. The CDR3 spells CASSPGSWGGYNEQFF. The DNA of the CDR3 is TGCGCCAGCAGCCCCGGGAGTTGGGGGGGGTACAATGAGCAGTTCTTC. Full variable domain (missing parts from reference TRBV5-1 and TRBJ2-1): KAGVTQTPRYLIKTRGQQVTLSCSPISGHRSVSWYQQTPGQGLQFLFEYFSETQRNKGNFPGRFSGRQFSNSRSEMNVSTLELGDSALYLCASSPGSWGGYNEQFFGPGTRLTVL.

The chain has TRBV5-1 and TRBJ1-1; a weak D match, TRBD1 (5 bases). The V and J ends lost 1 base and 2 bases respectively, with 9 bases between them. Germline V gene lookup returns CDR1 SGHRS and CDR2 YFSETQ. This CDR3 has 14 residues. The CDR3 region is CASSLLQANTEAFF. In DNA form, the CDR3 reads TGCGCCAGCAGCTTGTTACAGGCCAACACTGAAGCTTTCTTT.

The CDR3 loop reads CASRTGREQYF. The CDR3 nucleotides read TGTGCCAGCAGGACAGGTCGCGAGCAGTACTTC. The gene calls are TRBV27 and TRBJ2-7, with D possibly being TRBD1 (6 bases). CDR1 and CDR2 (germline): MNHEY, SMNVEV (reference sequence). There are 11 residues in the CDR3. Trimming took 6 bases from V and 6 from J, leaving 9 bases between them.

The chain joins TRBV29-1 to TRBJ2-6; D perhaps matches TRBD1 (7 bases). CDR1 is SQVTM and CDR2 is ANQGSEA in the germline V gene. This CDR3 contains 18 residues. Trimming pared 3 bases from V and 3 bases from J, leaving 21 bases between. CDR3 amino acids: CSVEWRGQRTDGANVLTF. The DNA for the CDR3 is TGCAGCGTTGAGTGGAGGGGACAGCGAACGGATGGGGCCAACGTCCTGACTTTC.

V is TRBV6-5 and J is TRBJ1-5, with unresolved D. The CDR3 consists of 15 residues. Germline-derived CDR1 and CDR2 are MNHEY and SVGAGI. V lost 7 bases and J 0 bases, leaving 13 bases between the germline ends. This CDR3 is CASNAGLYSNQPQHF. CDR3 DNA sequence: TGTGCCAGCAATGCGGGGTTATATAGCAATCAGCCCCAGCATTTT.

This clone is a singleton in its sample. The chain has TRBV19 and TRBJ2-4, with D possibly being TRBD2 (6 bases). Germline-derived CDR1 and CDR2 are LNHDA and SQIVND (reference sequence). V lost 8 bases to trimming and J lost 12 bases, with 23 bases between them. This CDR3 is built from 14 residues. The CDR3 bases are TGTGCCAGTCGGCGGGACCGCTGGGTAGTTGATCAGTACTTC. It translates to CASRRDRWVVDQYF.

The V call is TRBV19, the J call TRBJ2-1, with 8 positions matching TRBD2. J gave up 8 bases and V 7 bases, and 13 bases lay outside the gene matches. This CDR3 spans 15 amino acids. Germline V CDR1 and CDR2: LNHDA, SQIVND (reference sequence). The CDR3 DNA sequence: TGTGCCAGTATAGCCCGGGGGGGGGCCCGGGATGAGCAGTTCTTC. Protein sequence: CASIARGGARDEQFF.

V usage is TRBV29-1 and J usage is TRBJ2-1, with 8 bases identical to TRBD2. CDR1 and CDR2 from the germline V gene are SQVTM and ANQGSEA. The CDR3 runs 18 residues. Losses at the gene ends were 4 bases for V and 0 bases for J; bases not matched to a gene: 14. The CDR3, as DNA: TGCAGCGTTGTGGGACTAGACCGGCGGGGCATCTCCTACAATGAGCAGTTCTTC. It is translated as CSVVGLDRRGISYNEQFF.

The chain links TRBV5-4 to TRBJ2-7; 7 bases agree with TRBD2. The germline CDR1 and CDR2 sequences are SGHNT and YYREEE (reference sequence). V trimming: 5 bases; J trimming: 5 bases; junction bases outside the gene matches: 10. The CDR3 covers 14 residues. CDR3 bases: TGTGCCAGCAGTTCTCCCACCGGGACTAACGAGCAGTACTTC. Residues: CASSSPTGTNEQYF. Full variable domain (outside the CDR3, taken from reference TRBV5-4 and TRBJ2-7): ETGVTQSPTHLIKTRGQQVTLRCSSQSGHNTVSWYQQALGQGPQFIFQYYREEENGRGNFPPRFSGLQFPNYSSELNVNALELDDSALYLCASSSPTGTNEQYFGPGTRLTVT.

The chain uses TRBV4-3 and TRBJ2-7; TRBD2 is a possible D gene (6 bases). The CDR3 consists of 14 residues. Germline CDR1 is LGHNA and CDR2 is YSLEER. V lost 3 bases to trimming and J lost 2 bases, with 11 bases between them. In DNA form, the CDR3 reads TGCGCCAGCAGCCAGGGACTGACCACCTACGAGCAGTACTTC. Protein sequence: CASSQGLTTYEQYF.

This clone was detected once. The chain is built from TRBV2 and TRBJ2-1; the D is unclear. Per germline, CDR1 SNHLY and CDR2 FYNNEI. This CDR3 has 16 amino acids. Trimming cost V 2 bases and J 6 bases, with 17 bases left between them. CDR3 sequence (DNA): TGTGCCAGCAGTGAAATTAGGAGCCCGACTCTCAATGAGCAGTTCTTC. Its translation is CASSEIRSPTLNEQFF.

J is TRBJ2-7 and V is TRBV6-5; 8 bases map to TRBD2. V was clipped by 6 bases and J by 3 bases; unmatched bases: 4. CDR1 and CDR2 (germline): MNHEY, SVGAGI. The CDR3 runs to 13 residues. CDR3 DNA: TGTGCCAGCAGCCCGGGACTAGGCTACGAGCAGTACTTC. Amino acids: CASSPGLGYEQYF.

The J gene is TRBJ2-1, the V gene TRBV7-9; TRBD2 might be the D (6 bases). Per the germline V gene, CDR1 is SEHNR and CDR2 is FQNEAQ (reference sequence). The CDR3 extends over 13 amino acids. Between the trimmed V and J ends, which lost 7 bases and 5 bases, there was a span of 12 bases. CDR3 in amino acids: CASKPSGDNEQFF. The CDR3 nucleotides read TGTGCCAGCAAACCCTCGGGGGACAATGAGCAGTTCTTC.

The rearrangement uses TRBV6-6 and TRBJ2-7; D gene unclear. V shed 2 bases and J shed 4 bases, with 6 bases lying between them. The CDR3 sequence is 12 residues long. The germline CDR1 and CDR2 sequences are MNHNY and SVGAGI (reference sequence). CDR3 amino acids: CASSYTPYEQYF. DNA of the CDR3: TGTGCCAGCAGTTACACTCCGTACGAGCAGTACTTC.

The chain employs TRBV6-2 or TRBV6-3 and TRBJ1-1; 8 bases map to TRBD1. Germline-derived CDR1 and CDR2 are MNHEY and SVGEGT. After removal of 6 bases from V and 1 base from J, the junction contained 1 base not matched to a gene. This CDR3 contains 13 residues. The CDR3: CASSGQGNTEAFF. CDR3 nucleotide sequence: TGTGCCAGCAGCGGACAGGGGAACACTGAAGCTTTCTTT.

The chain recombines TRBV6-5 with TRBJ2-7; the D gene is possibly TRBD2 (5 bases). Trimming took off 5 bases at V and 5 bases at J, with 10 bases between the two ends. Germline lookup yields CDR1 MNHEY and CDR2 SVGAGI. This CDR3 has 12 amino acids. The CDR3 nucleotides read TGTGCCAGCAGTCGGGATATTCACGAGCAGTACTTC. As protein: CASSRDIHEQYF.

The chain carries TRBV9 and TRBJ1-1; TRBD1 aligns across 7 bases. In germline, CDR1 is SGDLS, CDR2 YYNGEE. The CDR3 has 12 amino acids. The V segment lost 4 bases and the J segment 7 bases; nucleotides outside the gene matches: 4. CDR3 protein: CASSPRTGEAFF. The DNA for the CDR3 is TGTGCCAGCAGCCCCCGGACAGGTGAAGCTTTCTTT.

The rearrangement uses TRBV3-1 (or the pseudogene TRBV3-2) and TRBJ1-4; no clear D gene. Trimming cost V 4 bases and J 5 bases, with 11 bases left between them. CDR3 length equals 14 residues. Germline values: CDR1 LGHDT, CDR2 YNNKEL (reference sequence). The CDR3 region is CASSRKSLNEKLFF. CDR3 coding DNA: TGTGCCAGCAGCCGAAAGAGCCTGAATGAAAAACTGTTTTTT.

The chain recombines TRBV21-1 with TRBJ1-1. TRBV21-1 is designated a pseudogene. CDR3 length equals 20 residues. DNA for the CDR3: TGTGCCAGCAGCAAAGACGGGGGGCCCCTTATTCGCTGGCCTAACACTGAAGCTTTCTTT. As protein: CASSKDGGPLIRWPNTEAFF.

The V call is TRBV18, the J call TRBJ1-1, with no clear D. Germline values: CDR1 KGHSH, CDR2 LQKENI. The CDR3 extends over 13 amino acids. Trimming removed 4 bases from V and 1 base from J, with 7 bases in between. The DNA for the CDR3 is TGTGCCAGCTCACTCAATTGGAACACTGAAGCTTTCTTT. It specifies CASSLNWNTEAFF.

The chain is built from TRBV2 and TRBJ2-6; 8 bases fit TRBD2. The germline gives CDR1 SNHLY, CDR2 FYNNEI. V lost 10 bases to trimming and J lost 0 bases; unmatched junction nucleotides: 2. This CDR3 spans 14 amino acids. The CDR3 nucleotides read TGTGCCATTCGGGAGGGCTCTGGGGCCAACGTCCTGACTTTC. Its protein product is CAIREGSGANVLTF.